The rows below give T cell receptor beta chains drawn from one sample of a study of blood T cells in healthy people across ages. Via MiXCR, TCRdb re-called the 5' RACE reads, giving one row per CDR3 protein. The sample yields 1.4 million or so distinct CDR3 sequences, under 55% seen once. Material: blood. The receptors shown here come from a young woman in good health. Both conserved end residues are part of each CDR3. A D gene is named only where the DNA matches it firmly. Rows give clone size only sometimes, using once, few, many, or a class for an expanded clone.

D	V	size	J	CDR3	DNA
TRBD2	TRBV29-1	.	TRBJ2-7	CSVVLAGGYEQYF	TGCAGCGTTGTACTAGCGGGAGGCTACGAGCAGTACTTC
.	TRBV7-6	.	TRBJ1-4	CASSPDGRDEKLFF	TGTGCCAGCAGCCCGGACGGGCGGGATGAAAAACTGTTTTTT
.	TRBV20-1	few	TRBJ2-7	CSAPGRTGGEQYF	TGCAGTGCTCCTGGGCGGACTGGTGGCGAGCAGTACTTC
.	TRBV7-2	few	TRBJ2-7	CASSLPVDRPTYEQYF	TGTGCCAGCAGCTTACCGGTAGACAGACCTACCTACGAGCAGTACTTC
.	TRBV6-5	.	TRBJ1-4	CASSSGGGGLFF	TGTGCCAGCAGCTCCGGAGGTGGAGGACTGTTTTTT
TRBD1	TRBV5-1	.	TRBJ1-1	CASSLGAGGADTEAFF	TGCGCCAGCAGCTTGGGGGCAGGGGGCGCGGACACTGAAGCTTTCTTT
TRBD2	TRBV27	few	TRBJ2-1	CASTSGIIDEQFF	TGTGCCAGCACTAGCGGGATAATTGATGAGCAGTTCTTC
TRBD1	TRBV14	few	TRBJ2-3	CASSRLRTGRTDTQYF	TGTGCCAGCAGCCGACTCAGGACAGGGAGAACAGATACGCAGTATTTT
.	TRBV7-9	.	TRBJ2-7	CASSSVWASYEQYF	TGTGCCAGCAGCTCTGTATGGGCGAGCTACGAGCAGTACTTC
TRBD1	TRBV5-1	.	TRBJ2-7	CASSLAGQVTLYEQYF	TGCGCCAGCAGCTTGGCCGGACAGGTGACGTTATACGAGCAGTACTTC
.	TRBV7-2	few	TRBJ1-5	CASSISTGNNQPQHF	TGTGCCAGCAGCATTTCAACCGGGAACAATCAGCCCCAGCATTTT